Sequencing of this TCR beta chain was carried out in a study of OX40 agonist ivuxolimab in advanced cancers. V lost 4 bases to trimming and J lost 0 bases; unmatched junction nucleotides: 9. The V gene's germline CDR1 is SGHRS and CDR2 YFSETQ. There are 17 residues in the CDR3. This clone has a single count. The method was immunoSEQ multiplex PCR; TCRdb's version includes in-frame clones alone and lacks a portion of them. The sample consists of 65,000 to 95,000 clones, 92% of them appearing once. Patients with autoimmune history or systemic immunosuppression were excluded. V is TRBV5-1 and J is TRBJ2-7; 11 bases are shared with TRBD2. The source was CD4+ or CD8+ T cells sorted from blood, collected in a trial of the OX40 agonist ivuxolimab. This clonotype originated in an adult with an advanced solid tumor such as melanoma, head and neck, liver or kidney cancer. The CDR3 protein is CASSAPGLAADSYEQYF. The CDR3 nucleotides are TGCGCCAGCAGCGCGCCGGGACTAGCGGCAGACTCCTACGAGCAGTACTTC.